The 16 T cell receptor beta chains below were found in one sample sequenced in a study of technical replicates of blood from a handful of donors. Profiled with immunoSEQ multiplex PCR; TCRdb holds only in-frame clones, not every one. The sample has around 70,000 clones, approximately 94% seen once; the top ten hold around 0.37%. Sequencing was carried out using T cells isolated from PBMCs. The receptor source for this set is a human donor in good health.

This sequence joins TRBV4-3 and TRBJ1-2; TRBD1 matches 7 bases. In germline, CDR1 is LGHNA, CDR2 YSLEER. V was pared by 0 bases and J by 6 bases, with 7 bases of the junction left unmatched. There are 15 residues in the CDR3. CDR3 region: CASSQDEGALDGYTF. The CDR3 nucleotides read TGCGCCAGCAGCCAAGATGAGGGGGCGCTTGATGGCTACACCTTC.

The chain couples TRBV5-1 to TRBJ2-3; 9 bases are shared with TRBD2. The CDR3 is made up of 20 amino acids. J lost 0 bases, V lost 1 base, and 15 bases had no gene match. From germline, CDR1 is SGHRS and CDR2 YFSETQ. CDR3 in amino acids: CASSLNSGSASGASTDTQYF. DNA for the CDR3: TGCGCCAGCAGCTTGAATTCGGGCTCGGCTAGCGGGGCTAGCACAGATACGCAGTATTTT.

The genes are TRBV7-9 and TRBJ2-7; D possibly corresponds to TRBD1 (6 bases). The germline V and J ends were trimmed by 1 base and 6 bases, with 13 bases remaining between them. Per the germline V gene, CDR1 is SEHNR and CDR2 is FQNEAQ (reference sequence). CDR3 length: 14 residues. The CDR3 coding sequence is TGTGCCAGCAGCTTAGGGTCCGACAGGCGCGAGCAGTACTTC. Amino acids: CASSLGSDRREQYF. Complete variable domain (other parts from reference TRBV7-9 and TRBJ2-7): DTGVSQNPRHKITKRGQNVTFRCDPISEHNRLYWYRQTLGQGPEFLTYFQNEAQLEKSRLLSDRFSAERPKGSFSTLEIQRTEQGDSAMYLCASSLGSDRREQYFGPGTRLTVT.

Here the CDR3 DNA reads TGTGCCAGCAGCTCGTCTAGCGGGAACACCGGGGAGCTGTTTTTT. Its translation: CASSSSSGNTGELFF. The V gene is TRBV5-6, the J gene TRBJ2-2; 7 bases are a match to TRBD2. The CDR3 sequence is 15 residues long. The V gene's germline CDR1 is SGHDT and CDR2 YYEEEE. V was clipped by 3 bases and J by 1 base; unmatched bases: 3.

The chain links TRBV30 to TRBJ1-4, with TRBD1 as a possible D gene (5 bases). CDR3 length: 13 residues. V gave up 6 bases and J gave up 8 bases, with 16 bases separating them. Germline CDR1 reads GTSNPN; CDR2 reads SVGIG (reference sequence). The CDR3 DNA reads as TGTGCCTGTAAAGGGGAAGGCCAAGAAAAACTGTTTTTT. This codes for CACKGEGQEKLFF.

The chain has TRBV13 and TRBJ2-7; 9 bases are a match to TRBD2. CDR1 and CDR2 (germline): PRHDT, FYEKMQ (reference sequence). This CDR3 comprises 14 residues. V lost 7 bases and J lost 4; bases outside the gene matches: 8. The CDR3 is CASTSGESRYEQYF. CDR3 nucleotide sequence: TGTGCCAGCACTAGCGGGGAGTCTCGTTACGAGCAGTACTTC.

This chain joins TRBV2 and TRBJ1-2, with a weak D call TRBD1 (6 bases). The CDR3 runs to 14 residues. CDR1 SNHLY and CDR2 FYNNEI come from the germline V gene. The V gene lost 6 bases and the J gene lost 3 bases, with 14 bases spanning the gap. In DNA form, the CDR3 reads TGTGCCAGCAGAATCTTGGGGGGGCACTATGGCTACACCTTC. Amino acids: CASRILGGHYGYTF.

This chain connects TRBV28 to TRBJ1-2; D may be TRBD1 (6 bases). The CDR3 spans 14 residues. Trimming took 6 bases from V and 0 from J, leaving 11 bases between them. Germline values: CDR1 MDHEN, CDR2 SYDVKM. The CDR3 nucleotides are TGTGCCAGCAGCCTAGGGGGTTCTAACTATGGCTACACCTTC. Translated, it gives CASSLGGSNYGYTF.

V is TRBV25-1 and J is TRBJ2-1, with TRBD2 matching 7 bases. This CDR3 comprises 14 residues. CDR1 MGHDK and CDR2 SYGVNS come from the germline V gene. With V trimmed by 6 bases and J by 1 base, 3 bases remained unmatched. CDR3 region: CASRGGTSYNEQFF. CDR3 DNA: TGTGCCAGCAGGGGGGGGACTTCCTACAATGAGCAGTTCTTC.

This chain joins TRBV18 and TRBJ1-3, with 7 bases that match TRBD1. V was pared by 3 bases and J by 4 bases, with 9 bases of the junction left unmatched. In germline, CDR1 is KGHSH, CDR2 LQKENI. The CDR3 has 16 amino acids. This CDR3 reads CASSPGRQGRGNTIYF. Written as DNA, the CDR3 is TGTGCCAGCTCACCTGGTCGACAGGGTAGGGGAAACACCATATATTTT.

Only a few counts were recorded for this clone. The chain uses TRBV2 and TRBJ2-2, with 11 bases aligning to TRBD1. V lost 3 bases, J lost 6 bases, and 3 bases stayed unmatched. Germline V gene data show CDR1 as SNHLY and CDR2 as FYNNEI. The CDR3 loop spans 15 amino acids. The CDR3 nucleotides are TGTGCCAGCAGTGAGGGACAGGGGGTCTCCGGGGAGCTGTTTTTT. It specifies CASSEGQGVSGELFF.

This rearrangement joins TRBV11-2 to TRBJ2-3; 9 nucleotides line up with TRBD2. CDR1 is SGHAT, CDR2 FQNNGV, per germline. This CDR3 has 16 residues. With V trimmed by 2 bases and J by 2 bases, 5 bases remained unmatched. DNA for the CDR3: TGTGCCAGCAGCTTACCCGTAGCGGGGGACACAGATACGCAGTATTTT. This translates into CASSLPVAGDTDTQYF. The full variable domain, in which reference TRBV11-2 and TRBJ2-3 provide the parts outside the CDR3, is EAGVAQSPRYKIIEKRQSVAFWCNPISGHATLYWYQQILGQGPKLLIQFQNNGVVDDSQLPKDRFSAERLKGVDSTLKIQPAKLEDSAVYLCASSLPVAGDTDTQYFGPGTRLTVL.

The chain employs TRBV14 and TRBJ1-1; 8 bases match TRBD1. This CDR3 region has 14 residues. The germline gives CDR1 SGHDN, CDR2 FVKESK. The junction had 6 bases not matched to a gene; V was cut back by 3 bases and J by 6 bases. In DNA, the CDR3 is TGTGCCAGCAGCCAGGTAACAGGGGGACCTGAAGCTTTCTTT. It translates to CASSQVTGGPEAFF.

The chain combines TRBV6-5 with TRBJ2-7, with D possibly TRBD2 on 6 matching bases. Germline V CDR1 and CDR2: MNHEY, SVGAGI. V lost 7 bases and J lost 0, with 10 bases in between. The CDR3 runs 13 residues. CDR3 region: CASMGEASYEQYF. The CDR3 coding sequence is TGTGCCAGCATGGGGGAGGCCTCCTACGAGCAGTACTTC.

The chain links TRBV9 to TRBJ1-2, with TRBD1 identical over 9 bases. V lost 7 bases and J lost 8; bases outside the gene matches: 9. Germline V lookup: CDR1 SGDLS, CDR2 YYNGEE. The length of the CDR3 is 13 residues. The CDR3 DNA is TGTGCCAGCTGTGGACAGGGGACGAAAGGCTACACCTTC. Residues: CASCGQGTKGYTF.

Notes on this clone: Distinct nucleotide sequences in the sample also encode this CDR3. The rearrangement joins TRBV7-9 to TRBJ2-7, with TRBD1 as a possible D gene (5 bases). Looked up from germline, CDR1 is SEHNR and CDR2 is FQNEAQ (reference sequence). The CDR3 is 12 residues long. Trimming took off 0 bases at V and 5 bases at J, with 5 bases between the two ends. The CDR3 is CASSLAGDEQYF. The CDR3 nucleotides are TGTGCCAGCAGCTTAGCAGGGGACGAGCAGTACTTC.